A single sample is the source of the 32 T cell receptor beta chains below, sequenced in a study of graft-versus-host responses after intestinal transplantation. Measured with immunoSEQ multiplex PCR; TCRdb has only the in-frame clones, and not every one. The sample includes tens of thousands of clones, 94% of them seen just once. These receptors' antigens are unknown. The source was unstimulated CD4+ T cells sorted from spleen or lymph node cells, collected before transplant. Receptors originate from a human donor who was the organ donor for an intestinal transplant.

V and J are TRBV28 and TRBJ2-5; 12 bases line up with TRBD2. Germline CDR1 is MDHEN and CDR2 is SYDVKM. V was pared by 5 bases and J by 5 bases, with 9 bases of the junction left unmatched. The CDR3 extends over 16 amino acids. CDR3 nucleotides: TGTGCCAGCAGTCTTCGACTAGCGGGGGAGGGGGAGACCCAGTACTTC. As protein: CASSLRLAGEGETQYF.

J is TRBJ2-3 and V is TRBV5-8; tentatively, D is TRBD2 (6 bases). Germline V gene lookup returns CDR1 SGHTS and CDR2 YDEGEE. CDR3 length equals 14 residues. Trimming left V 5 bases short and J 1 base short, with 11 bases between. CDR3 in DNA: TGTGCCAGCAGTAAGTGGAGGGGCACAGATACGCAGTATTTT. Translating gives CASSKWRGTDTQYF.

The chain employs TRBV6-5 and TRBJ1-2; the D is unclear. Germline V CDR1 and CDR2: MNHEY, SVGAGI. This CDR3 spans 14 amino acids. Trimming cost V 8 bases and J 7 bases, with 20 bases left between them. The CDR3 coding sequence is TGTGCCAGCTCCGAGGGAGGTCTTTCCGGTGGCTACACCTTC. Translation gives CASSEGGLSGGYTF.

This clone was observed once. The rearrangement links TRBV18 to TRBJ2-3; 7 bases are shared with TRBD1. V was clipped by 3 bases and J by 2 bases; unmatched bases: 8. In germline, CDR1 is KGHSH, CDR2 LQKENI. The length of the CDR3 is 16 residues. Here the CDR3 DNA reads TGTGCCAGCTCACCCTCCGGGACAGCCGACACAGATACGCAGTATTTT. Protein sequence: CASSPSGTADTDTQYF.

V and J are TRBV11-2 and TRBJ2-1, with D hard to call. Deletions cut 3 bases from V and 9 bases from J, with 12 bases between. The CDR3 has 13 amino acids. CDR1 is SGHAT and CDR2 is FQNNGV in the germline V gene. CDR3 loop: CASSLTPAVEQFF. The CDR3 nucleotides are TGTGCCAGCAGCTTGACTCCAGCCGTTGAGCAGTTCTTC.

The CDR3, as DNA: TGCAGCGTTACCGGCGGGGTGGGAGATACGCAGTATTTT. Translation: CSVTGGVGDTQYF. This chain joins TRBV29-1 and TRBJ2-3, with D possibly matching TRBD2 (6 bases). Trimming pared 5 bases from V and 5 bases from J, leaving 14 bases between. The CDR3 runs to 13 residues. Germline V lookup: CDR1 SQVTM, CDR2 ANQGSEA.

This clone has a handful of counts. V and J are TRBV5-1 and TRBJ1-6; 9 bases line up with TRBD1. CDR3 length equals 16 residues. V shed 0 bases, J shed 6 bases, and the junction held 4 bases outside the gene matches. The V gene's germline CDR1 is SGHRS and CDR2 YFSETQ. The CDR3: CASSLDRGPGNSPLHF. CDR3 sequence (DNA): TGCGCCAGCAGCTTGGACAGGGGGCCAGGTAATTCACCCCTCCACTTT. The full variable domain, in which reference TRBV5-1 and TRBJ1-6 provide the parts outside the CDR3, is KAGVTQTPRYLIKTRGQQVTLSCSPISGHRSVSWYQQTPGQGLQFLFEYFSETQRNKGNFPGRFSGRQFSNSRSEMNVSTLELGDSALYLCASSLDRGPGNSPLHFGNGTRLTVT.

This chain uses TRBV7-8 with TRBJ1-6; 7 bases agree with TRBD1. CDR3 length: 15 residues. Germline V gene sequence: CDR1 SGHVS, CDR2 FQNEAQ. V lost 4 bases, J lost 4 bases, and 4 bases stayed unmatched. CDR3 bases: TGTGCCAGCAGCTACGAGACAGGGTATAATTCACCCCTCCACTTT. Its protein is CASSYETGYNSPLHF.

The table lists this clone with a count of one. V gene TRBV5-1 combines with J gene TRBJ1-2; 10 bases align to TRBD1. Germline CDR1 is SGHRS and CDR2 is YFSETQ. The junction had 9 bases not matched to a gene; V was cut back by 0 bases and J by 7 bases. This CDR3 comprises 16 residues. CDR3 nucleotides: TGCGCCAGCAGCTTGGGGGCCGGGACAGGGGACGCTGGCTACACCTTC. Amino acids: CASSLGAGTGDAGYTF.

The chain employs TRBV25-1 and TRBJ2-7; maybe TRBD2 (6 bases). The CDR3 is made up of 15 amino acids. Between the trimmed V and J ends, which lost 1 base and 2 bases, there was a span of 12 bases. Per the germline V gene, CDR1 is MGHDK and CDR2 is SYGVNS. The CDR3 DNA is TGTGCCAGCAGTGAATCGACTAGGAAGACCTACGAGCAGTACTTC. Protein: CASSESTRKTYEQYF.

The chain links TRBV28 to TRBJ1-1, with D possibly TRBD1 on 6 matching bases. Deletions cut 2 bases from V and 4 bases from J, with 11 bases between. Germline values: CDR1 MDHEN, CDR2 SYDVKM. The CDR3 runs 14 residues. The CDR3 loop reads CASSLPQGRTEAFF. Written as DNA, the CDR3 is TGTGCCAGCAGTTTACCCCAGGGGCGCACTGAAGCTTTCTTT. The full variable domain, completed using reference TRBV28 and TRBJ1-1, is DVKVTQSSRYLVKRTGEKVFLECVQDMDHENMFWYRQDPGLGLRLIYFSYDVKMKEKGDIPEGYSVSREKKERFSLILESASTNQTSMYLCASSLPQGRTEAFFGQGTRLTVV.

This sequence joins TRBV6-5 and TRBJ1-4; 8 bases line up with TRBD1. The V and J ends lost 7 bases and 6 bases, in that order; junction bases with no gene match: 10. Germline lookup yields CDR1 MNHEY and CDR2 SVGAGI. The CDR3 loop spans 15 amino acids. CDR3 sequence (DNA): TGTGCCAGCACCGCCGGGACAGGTCTTTATGAAAAACTGTTTTTT. It translates to CASTAGTGLYEKLFF.

The J gene is TRBJ2-7, the V gene TRBV7-8; the match to TRBD2 covers 8 bases. Germline values: CDR1 SGHVS, CDR2 FQNEAQ. The CDR3 is 16 amino acids. The V gene end was trimmed by 2 bases and the J gene end by 2 bases; junction bases not matched to a gene: 8. CDR3 DNA: TGTGCCAGCAGCTTACCCGGCGGGGGGAGTCCCTACGAGCAGTACTTC. This gives the protein CASSLPGGGSPYEQYF. Using reference TRBV7-8 and TRBJ2-7 for the parts outside the CDR3, the full variable domain is GAGVSQSPRYKVAKRGQDVALRCDPISGHVSLFWYQQALGQGPEFLTYFQNEAQLDKSGLPSDRFFAERPEGSVSTLKIQRTQQEDSAVYLCASSLPGGGSPYEQYFGPGTRLTVT.

A remark on this clone: Other DNA sequences in the same sample also yield this CDR3. V gene TRBV7-2 combines with J gene TRBJ2-1; 8 bases map to TRBD2. The CDR3 has 16 residues. Germline CDR1 is SGHTA and CDR2 is FQGNSA. V lost 2 bases to trimming and J lost 3 bases; unmatched junction nucleotides: 6. CDR3 nucleotide sequence: TGTGCCAGCAGCTTATCAGAGCGGGGGATCTACAATGAGCAGTTCTTC. It translates to CASSLSERGIYNEQFF.

Comments on this clone: The same CDR3 can be traced to other DNA sequences in this sample. The V gene is TRBV28, the J gene TRBJ1-2, with 9 bases matching TRBD1. The CDR3 covers 12 residues. The J segment lost 5 bases and the V segment lost 6 bases, leaving 1 base of the junction unmatched. Germline assignment: CDR1 MDHEN and CDR2 SYDVKM. Written as DNA, the CDR3 is TGTGCCAGCAGCGGGACAGGGTATGGCTACACCTTC. Translated: CASSGTGYGYTF.

This chain uses TRBV7-2 with TRBJ1-1, with 7 bases matching TRBD1. Per germline, CDR1 SGHTA and CDR2 FQGNSA. V shed 7 bases, J shed 4 bases, and the junction held 6 bases outside the gene matches. The CDR3 sequence is 13 residues long. DNA of the CDR3: TGTGCCAGCACCCTGGCAGGGGGCACTGAAGCTTTCTTT. This gives the protein CASTLAGGTEAFF. Full variable domain (outside the CDR3, taken from reference TRBV7-2 and TRBJ1-1): GAGVSQSPSNKVTEKGKDVELRCDPISGHTALYWYRQSLGQGLEFLIYFQGNSAPDKSGLPSDRFSAERTGGSVSTLTIQRTQQEDSAVYLCASTLAGGTEAFFGQGTRLTVV.

The genes are TRBV7-9 and TRBJ2-1, with 11 bases that match TRBD1. V was clipped by 5 bases and J by 6 bases; unmatched bases: 9. Germline V gene data show CDR1 as SEHNR and CDR2 as FQNEAQ (reference sequence). This CDR3 comprises 16 residues. DNA of the CDR3: TGTGCCAGCAGCAAATGGACAGGGGGCGAGGTCAATGAGCAGTTCTTC. Its protein is CASSKWTGGEVNEQFF.

The sample holds one count of this clone. This chain connects TRBV5-1 to TRBJ1-5, with 7 positions matching TRBD1. Trimming took 4 bases from V and 0 from J; bases not matched to a gene: 4. Germline V gene data show CDR1 as SGHRS and CDR2 as YFSETQ. The CDR3 sequence is 15 residues long. CDR3 sequence: CASSQTGNSNQPQHF. In DNA form, the CDR3 reads TGCGCCAGCAGCCAGACAGGGAATAGCAATCAGCCCCAGCATTTT. Based on the CDR3 plus reference TRBV5-1 and TRBJ1-5, the full variable domain is KAGVTQTPRYLIKTRGQQVTLSCSPISGHRSVSWYQQTPGQGLQFLFEYFSETQRNKGNFPGRFSGRQFSNSRSEMNVSTLELGDSALYLCASSQTGNSNQPQHFGDGTRLSIL.

The rearrangement joins TRBV4-2 to TRBJ2-3; D gene unclear. Trimming pared 0 bases from V and 0 bases from J, leaving 4 bases between. The CDR3 runs to 14 residues. Germline CDR1 is LGHNA and CDR2 is YNFKEQ. The CDR3 DNA sequence: TGTGCCAGCAGCCAAGAACAAAGCACAGATACGCAGTATTTT. Amino acid sequence: CASSQEQSTDTQYF.

The chain is built from TRBV5-6 and TRBJ2-4; D possibly corresponds to TRBD2 (5 bases). CDR1 SGHDT and CDR2 YYEEEE come from the germline V gene. Trimming removed 0 bases from V and 2 bases from J, with 9 bases in between. CDR3 length: 15 amino acids. As DNA, the CDR3 is TGTGCCAGCAGCTTGGGCGGACTGCCCAAAAACATTCAGTACTTC. Translation: CASSLGGLPKNIQYF.

The rearrangement links TRBV6-4 to TRBJ1-1; the D gene is possibly TRBD1 (5 bases). The germline V and J ends were trimmed by 6 bases and 1 base, with 9 bases remaining between them. Germline V CDR1 and CDR2: MRHNA, SNTAGT. This CDR3 region has 13 residues. The CDR3 loop is CASSRQSNTEAFF. Written as DNA, the CDR3 is TGTGCCAGCAGCCGACAGTCGAACACTGAAGCTTTCTTT.

The chain combines TRBV9 with TRBJ1-1; 7 positions agree with TRBD1. The J segment lost 4 bases and the V segment lost 0 bases, leaving 0 bases of the junction unmatched. CDR3 length: 13 residues. Germline V gives CDR1 SGDLS, CDR2 YYNGEE. The CDR3 sequence is CASSVGQGTEAFF. The CDR3 DNA is TGTGCCAGCAGCGTAGGACAGGGCACTGAAGCTTTCTTT.

This clone was counted a few times. The chain employs TRBV15 and TRBJ2-2; D ambiguous. V gave up 0 bases and J gave up 4 bases, with 6 bases separating them. In germline, CDR1 is LNHNV, CDR2 YYDKDF (reference sequence). This CDR3 is 14 amino acids long. CDR3 bases: TGTGCCACCAGCAGAGATGGAGTCACCGGGGAGCTGTTTTTT. Translated, it gives CATSRDGVTGELFF.

Here the CDR3 reads CSVEKRGATDTQYF. DNA for the CDR3: TGCAGCGTTGAGAAGCGGGGGGCCACAGATACGCAGTATTTT. V usage is TRBV29-1 and J usage is TRBJ2-3; 9 bases match TRBD2. V was clipped by 3 bases and J by 2 bases; unmatched bases: 3. The CDR3 extends over 14 amino acids. CDR1 SQVTM and CDR2 ANQGSEA come from the germline V gene.

This clone appeared once. This sequence joins TRBV5-6 and TRBJ2-5, with 7 bases that match TRBD1. CDR3 length equals 15 residues. From germline, CDR1 is SGHDT and CDR2 YYEEEE. V was clipped by 4 bases and J by 1 base; unmatched bases: 7. The CDR3 DNA reads as TGTGCCAGCAGCGGTAGGACAGGAGTCCAAGAGACCCAGTACTTC. Amino acid sequence: CASSGRTGVQETQYF. The whole variable domain, remainder taken from reference TRBV5-6 and TRBJ2-5, is DAGVTQSPTHLIKTRGQQVTLRCSPKSGHDTVSWYQQALGQGPQFIFQYYEEEERQRGNFPDRFSGHQFPNYSSELNVNALLLGDSALYLCASSGRTGVQETQYFGPGTRLLVL.

The table lists this clone with a count of one. CDR3 residues: CASRVTTGGNGYTF. CDR3 nucleotides: TGTGCCAGCAGGGTTACGACAGGGGGCAATGGCTACACCTTC. The chain carries TRBV6-1 and TRBJ1-2, with TRBD1 matching over 10 bases. This CDR3 has 14 residues. The J segment lost 6 bases and the V segment lost 6 bases, leaving 7 bases of the junction unmatched. Germline CDR1 reads MNHNS; CDR2 reads SASEGT.

V is TRBV2 and J is TRBJ2-7; D possibly corresponds to TRBD1 (5 bases). From germline, CDR1 is SNHLY and CDR2 FYNNEI. V was trimmed by 1 base and J by 9 bases, leaving 10 bases between them. CDR3 length: 12 residues. This CDR3 reads CASSEGPGRQYF. The CDR3 region has the DNA TGTGCCAGCAGTGAAGGTCCAGGGCGGCAGTACTTC.

In its sample, this clone was seen once. V is TRBV7-3 and J is TRBJ1-1; TRBD1 might be the D (5 bases). This CDR3 is built from 13 residues. The V gene's germline CDR1 is SGHTA and CDR2 FQGTGA. Trimming left V 3 bases short and J 1 base short, with 6 bases between. The CDR3: CASSLGRNTEAFF. Here the CDR3 DNA reads TGTGCCAGCAGCTTGGGACGGAACACTGAAGCTTTCTTT. Complete variable domain (other parts from reference TRBV7-3 and TRBJ1-1): GAGVSQTPSNKVTEKGKYVELRCDPISGHTALYWYRQSLGQGPEFLIYFQGTGAADDSGLPNDRFFAVRPEGSVSTLKIQRTERGDSAVYLCASSLGRNTEAFFGQGTRLTVV.

The chain uses TRBV27 and TRBJ1-5, with TRBD1 as a possible D gene (6 bases). The ends were cut back, 3 bases at V and 4 bases at J, with 13 bases in the middle. This CDR3 is 15 amino acids long. Germline V CDR1 and CDR2: MNHEY, SMNVEV (reference sequence). This chain's CDR3 is CASSLGGSENQPQHF. CDR3 DNA sequence: TGTGCCAGCAGTTTGGGGGGCTCGGAAAATCAGCCCCAGCATTTT.

J is TRBJ1-6 and V is TRBV9; D is uncertain. V shed 5 bases and J shed 7 bases, with 16 bases lying between them. This CDR3 comprises 15 residues. CDR1 is SGDLS, CDR2 YYNGEE, per germline. In DNA form, the CDR3 reads TGTGCCAGCAGTGCGACGGGCGGGAGAAATTCACCCCTCCACTTT. This gives the protein CASSATGGRNSPLHF.

V is TRBV7-3 and J is TRBJ2-5, with a tentative D call TRBD1 (6 bases). The CDR3 extends over 14 amino acids. V gave up 2 bases and J gave up 5 bases, with 12 bases separating them. Germline CDR1 SGHTA, CDR2 FQGTGA. CDR3 sequence: CASSLLGAEETQYF. In nucleotides, the CDR3 is TGTGCCAGCAGCTTATTGGGGGCCGAGGAGACCCAGTACTTC.

The chain joins TRBV4-3 to TRBJ1-6, with D hard to call. The germline gives CDR1 LGHNA, CDR2 YSLEER. Trimming removed 1 base at V and 0 bases at J, with 7 bases between. This CDR3 region has 16 residues. CDR3 sequence: CASSQGRSSYNSPLHF. In DNA form, the CDR3 reads TGCGCCAGCAGCCAAGGCAGGAGCTCCTATAATTCACCCCTCCACTTT.